The clone carrying this TCR beta chain was found many times. Its antigen is unknown. The entry originates in a study of T-cell reconstitution after alpha-beta-depleted transplantation in children. Study observations and caveats: Expanded graft clones numbering several hundred reportedly gave rise to alpha-beta T cells about two months after transplant. At one year after transplant, newly produced T cells mostly accounted for T-cell counts and diversity. Certain patients had high TCRbeta diversity at day 60, and it came from recipient T cells and thymic progenitors that survived.

Unique molecular identifiers were incorporated into the prepared TCRbeta library. TCRdb independently ran MiXCR on the PCR reads; one entry per CDR3 protein. The data hold about 180,000 distinct CDR3 sequences, with 11% observed a single time. The input for sequencing was PBMCs, taken before TCRalphabeta/CD19-depleted stem cell transplant. This sequence was found in a boy aged 2 to 9 with acute myeloid leukemia, due to receive a stem cell transplant.

CDR3 residues: CASSPGTGSEQYF. DNA of the CDR3: TGCGCCAGCAGCCCCGGGACAGGGTCCGAGCAGTACTTC. J is TRBJ2-7 and V is TRBV5-1; 9 positions agree with TRBD1. Trimming cost V 4 bases and J 6 bases; bases outside gene matches: 5. Germline V lookup: CDR1 SGHRS, CDR2 YFSETQ. The length of the CDR3 is 13 residues.